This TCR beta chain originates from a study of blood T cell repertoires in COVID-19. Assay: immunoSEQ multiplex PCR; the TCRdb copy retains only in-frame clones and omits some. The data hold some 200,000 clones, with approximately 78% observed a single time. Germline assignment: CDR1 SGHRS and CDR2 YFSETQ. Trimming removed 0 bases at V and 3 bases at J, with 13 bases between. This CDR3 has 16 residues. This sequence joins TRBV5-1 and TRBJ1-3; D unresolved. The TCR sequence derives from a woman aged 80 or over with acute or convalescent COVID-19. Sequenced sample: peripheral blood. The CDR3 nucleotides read TGCGCCAGCAGCTTGGTTGGGGAGGGCTTTGGAAACACCATATATTTT. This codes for CASSLVGEGFGNTIYF. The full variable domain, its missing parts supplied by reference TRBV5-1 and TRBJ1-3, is KAGVTQTPRYLIKTRGQQVTLSCSPISGHRSVSWYQQTPGQGLQFLFEYFSETQRNKGNFPGRFSGRQFSNSRSEMNVSTLELGDSALYLCASSLVGEGFGNTIYFGEGSWLTVV.